The rows below give T cell receptor beta chains drawn from one sample of a study of CD8+ T cells in alopecia areata. Assay used: immunoSEQ multiplex PCR; TCRdb lists only in-frame clones, some missing. Of under 130,000 clones in the sample, roughly half were seen once. The source material was CD4+ T cells sorted from blood. These receptors originate from a human donor in good health. CDR3s include the opening cysteine and the closing phenylalanine or tryptophan. D genes are given only for firm matches. Size is stated for part of the rows, as once, few or many counts, or as a class when the clone is expanded.

.	TRBV21-1	.	TRBJ1-5	TGTGCCAGCAGCGTCCAGAGGGGGACAGGGCGAAACAATAGCAATCAGCCCCAGCATTTT	CASSVQRGTGRNNSNQPQHF
.	TRBV5-1	.	TRBJ2-1	TGCGCCAGCAGCAACGACCACTATGAGCAGTTCTTC	CASSNDHYEQFF
.	TRBV30	.	TRBJ1-2	TGTGCCTGGGGAAGCCCAACCGTCTATGGCTACACCTTC	CAWGSPTVYGYTF
.	TRBV23-1	once	TRBJ2-3	TGCGCCAGCAGTCATCGCCAGGGCACAGATACGCAGTATTTT	CASSHRQGTDTQYF
TRBD2	TRBV7-2	.	TRBJ2-3	TGTGCCAGCAGCCCCTCAACCCCGGGCGGGGGGTGGACAGATACGCAGTATTTT	CASSPSTPGGGWTDTQYF
TRBD1	TRBV6-6	few	TRBJ2-1	TGTGCCAGCAGTGACAGGGCCACTATGAATGAGCAGTTCTTC	CASSDRATMNEQFF
TRBD1	TRBV6-5	.	TRBJ1-1	TGTGCCAGCAGGCCAACCACCGGGACAGTTTCTTTCTTT	CASRPTTGTVSFF
.	TRBV5-3	few	TRBJ2-2	TGTGCCGGAGACCGACACACCGGGGAGCTGTTTTTT	CAGDRHTGELFF
.	TRBV7-2	.	TRBJ1-2	TGTGCCAGCAGCCCCGGAAGGGGCTACACCTTC	CASSPGRGYTF
.	TRBV13	.	TRBJ1-6	TGTGCCAGCAGCTTAGGCCGGTCAAATTCACCCCTCCACTTT	CASSLGRSNSPLHF
.	TRBV6-5	.	TRBJ1-1	TGTGCCAGCAGGCCCACCCATACCTACAGAGAAGCTTTCTTT	CASRPTHTYREAFF
.	TRBV27	.	TRBJ2-1	TGTGCCAGCATGAGGGGGGTGGAGCAGTTCTTC	CASMRGVEQFF
TRBD2	TRBV4-1	.	TRBJ2-1	TGCGCCAGCAGCCAAGATTTCCGGACTAGCGGGGCAAATGAGCAGTTCTTC	CASSQDFRTSGANEQFF
TRBD1	TRBV6-5	few	TRBJ1-4	TGTGCCGCCGGGGGACAGGGGGGTGAAAAACTGTTTTTT	CAAGGQGGEKLFF
.	TRBV29-1	.	TRBJ2-3	TGCAGCGCCTACAGGTCTACTAGCACAGATACGCAGTATTTT	CSAYRSTSTDTQYF
.	TRBV6-5	.	TRBJ1-5	TGTGCCAGCAGTTACGTCAAAGGTCAGCCCCAGCATTTT	CASSYVKGQPQHF
.	TRBV25-1	few	TRBJ1-1	TGTGCCAGTACCGTCGGGGCAGGTAAAGCTTTCTTT	CASTVGAGKAFF